This T cell receptor beta chain was observed in a study of PD-1 blockade in classical Hodgkin lymphoma. Findings and limits, study-wide: At baseline, newly diagnosed patients reportedly showed less TCR diversity than healthy donors. The CD4+ diversity rise by C4D1 was clearest in complete responders.

Measured with immunoSEQ multiplex PCR; TCRdb has only the in-frame clones, and not every one. The data contain approximately 90,000 clones, 80% to 95% of them singletons. Remarks on this clone: The antigen is undetermined.

The CDR3 totals 14 residues. Trimming left V 6 bases short and J 0 bases short, with 10 bases between. Germline CDR1 is SGHRS and CDR2 is YFSETQ. No patient escaped relapse after autologous stem cell transplantation, and brentuximab vedotin exposure varied. Patients had relapsed/refractory classical Hodgkin lymphoma with complete response, partial response or progressive disease as best response. This chain joins TRBV5-1 and TRBJ1-3; D gene unclear. The clonotype originates from a human donor with classical Hodgkin lymphoma. The sample in question was peripheral blood mononuclear cells (PBMCs), obtained before the second cycle of nivolumab. In DNA, the CDR3 is TGCGCCAGCATGACGGGTCCCTCTGGAAACACCATATATTTT. Protein product: CASMTGPSGNTIYF.